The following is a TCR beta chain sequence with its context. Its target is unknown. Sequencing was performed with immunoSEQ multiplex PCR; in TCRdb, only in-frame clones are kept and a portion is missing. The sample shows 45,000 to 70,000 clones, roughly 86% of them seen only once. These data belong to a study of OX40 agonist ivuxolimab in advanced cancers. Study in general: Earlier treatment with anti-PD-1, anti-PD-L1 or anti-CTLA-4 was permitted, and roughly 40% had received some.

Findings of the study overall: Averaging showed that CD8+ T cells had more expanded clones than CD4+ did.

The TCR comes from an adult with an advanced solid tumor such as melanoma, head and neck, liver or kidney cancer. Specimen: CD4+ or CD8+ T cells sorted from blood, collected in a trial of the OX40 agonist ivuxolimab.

The CDR3 DNA reads TGTGCCAGCAGACCACAGGTCTCCAATTCACCCCTCCACTTT. It yields the protein CASRPQVSNSPLHF. The J gene is TRBJ1-6, the V gene TRBV28; maybe TRBD1 (5 bases). Germline-derived CDR1 and CDR2 are MDHEN and SYDVKM. The CDR3 totals 14 residues. V lost 6 bases and J 7 bases, leaving 13 bases between the germline ends.